A single sample is the source of the 5 T cell receptor beta chains below, sequenced in a study of T cell responses to AZD1222 COVID-19 vaccine. Data came from immunoSEQ multiplex PCR; TCRdb stores just in-frame clones and leaves some out. Of around 80,000 clones in the sample, approximately 85% were seen once. Specimen: peripheral blood, collected 28 days after the second AZD1222 dose. These receptor sequences come from an adult who received the AZD1222 COVID-19 vaccine.

The gene calls are TRBV5-6 and TRBJ2-7; 13 bases match TRBD2. The germline gives CDR1 SGHDT, CDR2 YYEEEE. CDR3 length: 14 residues. V lost 3 bases to trimming and J lost 5 bases; unmatched junction nucleotides: 2. This CDR3 reads CASSWGLAGNEQYF. The CDR3 region has the DNA TGTGCCAGCAGCTGGGGACTAGCGGGGAACGAGCAGTACTTC.

The V gene is TRBV6-5, the J gene TRBJ2-7; 10 bases are shared with TRBD1. The V and J ends lost 5 bases and 0 bases, in that order; junction bases with no gene match: 1. Germline lookup yields CDR1 MNHEY and CDR2 SVGAGI. The CDR3 is 14 residues long. This chain's CDR3 is CASSRDRGSYEQYF. In DNA, the CDR3 is TGTGCCAGCAGTAGGGACAGGGGCTCCTACGAGCAGTACTTC.

The V call is TRBV19, the J call TRBJ1-5, with 10 bases fitting TRBD1. The ends lost 6 bases at V and 6 bases at J; junction bases unmatched: 11. CDR1 is LNHDA and CDR2 is SQIVND in the germline V gene (reference sequence). The CDR3 consists of 16 residues. Here the CDR3 DNA reads TGTGCCAGTAGCAACTTGCGGGACAGGGGATTTCAGCCCCAGCATTTT. Protein: CASSNLRDRGFQPQHF.

The rearrangement uses TRBV2 and TRBJ1-5; tentative D call: TRBD1 (6 bases). With 8 bases removed from V and 15 bases from J, the gap between germline ends came to 23 bases. Germline CDR1 is SNHLY and CDR2 is FYNNEI. The CDR3 spans 13 residues. The CDR3, as DNA: TGTGCCAGCGGCGGGGGCTTTGGGAATACGAGGCATTTT. Translation gives CASGGGFGNTRHF.

The chain uses TRBV19 and TRBJ1-5; D remains unclear. Trimming took 3 bases from V and 7 from J, leaving 13 bases between them. The CDR3 loop spans 14 amino acids. Germline lookup yields CDR1 LNHDA and CDR2 SQIVND (reference sequence). In nucleotides, the CDR3 is TGTGCCAGTAGTATGTCTGGGAGAAGGCAGCCCCAGCATTTT. It is translated as CASSMSGRRQPQHF. Using reference TRBV19 and TRBJ1-5 for the parts outside the CDR3, the full variable domain is DGGITQSPKYLFRKEGQNVTLSCEQNLNHDAMYWYRQDPGQGLRLIYYSQIVNDFQKGDIAEGYSVSREKKESFPLTVTSAQKNPTAFYLCASSMSGRRQPQHFGDGTRLSIL.